This T cell receptor (beta chain) comes out of a study of T cells in Graves' hyperthyroidism and ophthalmopathy. Study-wide points: The model identified upcoming ophthalmopathy a median approximately 6.4 months ahead of onset.

Trimming removed 5 bases from V and 4 bases from J; junction bases left unmatched: 7. Germline-derived CDR1 and CDR2 are MGHDK and SYGVNS. CDR3 length: 15 amino acids. This clonotype was counted a few times. Antigen specificity is unknown. Pregnant or lactating patients were excluded, as were those with uncontrolled infection or other autoimmune disease. Clinical symptoms, serum thyroxine and TRAb, thyroid ultrasound and orbital computed tomography were used for the diagnoses. RNA transcripts served as the template for amplifying TCR beta CDR3 regions. The primer set for the first-round RT-PCR of the TCR CDR3 was HTBI. TCRdb ran MiXCR on the multiplex PCR reads and lists one entry per CDR3 protein. The table records about 640,000 distinct CDR3 sequences, 45% of them present only once.

V is TRBV25-1 and J is TRBJ1-2, with 10 bases fitting TRBD1. Sequencing was performed on peripheral blood or thyroid tissue (not recorded which). The source of this sequence is an adult man with Graves' disease, either hyperthyroidism or ophthalmopathy (not recorded which). The CDR3 DNA is TGTGCCAGCAGTCCTCCCGGGACAGGGGCCTATGGCTACACCTTC. Translating it yields CASSPPGTGAYGYTF.